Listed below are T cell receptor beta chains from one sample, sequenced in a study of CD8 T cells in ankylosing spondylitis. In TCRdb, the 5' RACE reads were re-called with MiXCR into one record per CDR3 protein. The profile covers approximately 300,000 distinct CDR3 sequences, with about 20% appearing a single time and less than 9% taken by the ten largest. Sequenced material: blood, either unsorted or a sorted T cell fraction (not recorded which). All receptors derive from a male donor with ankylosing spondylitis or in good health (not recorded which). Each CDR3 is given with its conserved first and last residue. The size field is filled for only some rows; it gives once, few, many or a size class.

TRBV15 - CATSRDRTGIGGYTF
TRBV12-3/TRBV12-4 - CASSFALGKRNGGQETQYF
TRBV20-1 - CSAGPQGQYSGANVLTF
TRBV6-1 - CASAHRSGAGGNQPQHF
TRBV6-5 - CASSYIGQGSYNEQFF
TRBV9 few CASSPQGPREANTGELFF
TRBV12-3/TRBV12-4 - CASSLGDLSYNEQFF
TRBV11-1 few CASSLERTGLAKNIQYF
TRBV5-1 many CASSLGRLQETQYF
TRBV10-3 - CATLLAVNTEAFF
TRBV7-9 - CASSLEQGYAGNTIYF
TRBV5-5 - CASSFVGVTDTQYF
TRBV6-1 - CASSGDRIRTDTQYF
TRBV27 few CASSLSVALGGNQPQHF
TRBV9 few CASSGNRGSGGGYTF
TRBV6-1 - CASTRGGRTSTDTQYF
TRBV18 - CASSPLAAGETQYF
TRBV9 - CASSVDGGIVYNEQFF
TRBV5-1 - CASSLSTPSSGNTIYF
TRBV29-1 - CSALPADFSYNAQFF
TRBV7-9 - CASGVLTEAFF
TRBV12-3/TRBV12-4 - CASSFRGGNTIYF
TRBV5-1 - CASSLSGQPNTEAFF